The TCR beta chain under discussion was sequenced for a study of blood T cells in healthy people across ages (dated by TCRdb to the mid-2010s). Background for the entire study: Template switching captured roughly one uniquely barcoded TCR beta cDNA molecule per two T cells in model experiments. For two donors (one aged 18 to 30 and one aged 80 or older), the study analyzed two additional independent replicas of 1 million unique cDNA reads from the same blood draw. Age-related changes in TCR beta repertoire diversity were measured in the study by deep sequencing normalized with unique cDNA molecular identifiers. The donors were split into four age groups: young (average 16 years), middle-aged (roughly 40), aged (roughly 65) and long-lived (more than 80). To avoid experimental bias, donors of different ages were spread randomly across the sequencing lanes. Summary of the overall study and its limitations: Because profiling used bulk unsorted PBMCs, naive and antigen-experienced compartments could not be compared conclusively. Donor CMV infection status was unknown, potentially confounding age-related changes in expanded clonotypes. The percentage of naive T cells measured by flow cytometry correlated strongly with observed TCR beta diversity. Observed TCR beta diversity per million T cells fell roughly linearly with age, and a significant reduction was already apparent by age roughly 40. Estimates of total diversity based on one million sequenced T cells were regarded as lower bounds and as underestimates. Compared with the aged group, the long-lived group had more naive CD4+ T cells, fewer expanded clones and increased TCR diversity, a pattern suggesting age selection.

Worth noting for this clonotype: Its recognized antigen is unknown. Base-call qualities are not available, and no considerably larger clone is one nucleotide away.

The method was 5' RACE. The data were produced on an Illumina HiSeq 2500. A second roughly 7 to 11 cycle PCR used a sample-barcoded 5' primer and a J-beta primer mix. A template-switch 5' adaptor carrying 12 random nucleotides introduced a unique molecular identifier onto each TCR beta cDNA molecule. Each sample yielded at least 3 million CDR3-containing paired-end reads. First-strand cDNA was synthesized from all RNA with the Mint cDNA synthesis kit, primed by a TRBC-specific oligonucleotide. All cDNA was treated with uracil-DNA glycosylase and then went through a first 18-cycle PCR with the universal primers M1SS and BC2_uni_R. As for the authors' bioinformatics: Each sample was normalized by randomly selecting 1 million high-quality reads, each carrying a distinct molecular identifier. Reads with shared molecular identifiers were discarded instead of being binned into consensus sequences. CDR3 identification, clonotype clustering and error correction used MiTCR with a Q25 quality threshold and the strictest error-elimination algorithm. A nonparametric unseen species model with Euler transformation was used to estimate a lower bound on total TCR beta diversity. TCRdb ran its own pipeline on the public reads, namely fastp trimming at Q25 and MiXCR clone calling, and kept in-frame beta chains. Identical CDR3 protein sequences are pooled into one entry, listed with their most common genes and DNA. TCRdb's processing, not the authors', yielded these V and J calls. This sample comprises 800,000 to 900,000 distinct CDR3 sequences, approximately 67% of them detected only once. The top ten hold around a quarter of the sample.

Systemically healthy Caucasian individuals from Russia, over 30 in total and aged roughly 6 to 100 years, were included as donors. Each donor gave 9.5 to 10 milliliters of peripheral blood, drawn into EDTA-treated Vacutainer tubes. Ficoll-Paque density-gradient centrifugation was used to isolate PBMCs, with at least 6.5 million per sample. Trizol reagent was used to extract total RNA from the PBMCs, yielding at least 5.5 micrograms per sample. The percentages of naive CD45RAhigh/CD27high T cells were determined by flow cytometry on a PBMC aliquot from every donor. The CDR3 contains 14 residues, cysteine and phenylalanine counted. This entry keeps only the CDR3 DNA: 42 bases, framed from base 1. Based on the germline V gene (reference sequence), the CDR1 and CDR2 sequences are DFQATT and SNEGSKA. From V the trimming removes 4 bases and from J it removes 6 bases, while the gene matches leave 8 bases of the junction unaccounted for.

The sequence was obtained from a man aged 30-40 years in good health. Sequenced material: blood. The sequence links TRBV20-1 to TRBJ1-2; 10 middle bases align to TRBD1. The nucleotides are TGCAGTGCTAACCCCGGACAGGGGGTCGATGGCTACACCTTC. It encodes CSANPGQGVDGYTF.